One and the same sample provided the 14 T cell receptor beta chains below, sequenced in a study of T cell clonotyping in hematopoietic cell transplantation. Generated by immunoSEQ multiplex PCR, the TCRdb table keeps only in-frame clones and is missing some. Of 7,000 or so clones listed, about 86% were seen once; the top ten hold 4.5% to 6%. Sample: PBMCs, taken 100 days after allogeneic stem cell transplant. Source of these receptors: a male patient in his fifties or sixties who had an allogeneic stem cell transplant from a related donor, so the T cells may come from the graft donor. Some clones in this sample may be carry-over from other donors' samples.

This CDR3 is CASSSFGRLHF. The CDR3 nucleotides read TGTGCCAGCAGCTCATTTGGCCGCCTCCACTTT. The rearrangement uses TRBV7-2 and TRBJ1-6, with D unresolved. The length of the CDR3 is 11 residues. Per germline, CDR1 SGHTA and CDR2 FQGNSA. V gave up 4 bases and J gave up 15 bases, with 10 bases separating them.

CDR3 DNA sequence: TGTGCCTGGAGTGGAGTGGTGACTGAAGCTTTCTTT. Translating gives CAWSGVVTEAFF. This chain links TRBV30 with TRBJ1-1, with D unclear. V was pared by 1 base and J by 5 bases, with 8 bases between. Per the germline V gene, CDR1 is GTSNPN and CDR2 is SVGIG (reference sequence). The CDR3 is made up of 12 amino acids.

The J gene is TRBJ1-2, the V gene TRBV29-1; no definite D call. V lost 2 bases, J lost 0 bases, and 4 bases lay in between. The CDR3 spans 12 residues. Germline assignment: CDR1 SQVTM and CDR2 ANQGSEA. The CDR3 protein is CSVEQANYGYTF. The CDR3 DNA reads as TGCAGCGTTGAACAGGCTAACTATGGCTACACCTTC.

The V and J genes are TRBV23-1 and TRBJ1-1; 9 bases are a match to TRBD1. TRBV23-1 is identified as an open reading frame with a role that is uncertain. V was pared by 8 bases and J by 0 bases, with 7 bases of the junction left unmatched. This CDR3 is 15 amino acids long. The CDR3 reads CASRPGTGLNTEAFF. Here the CDR3 DNA reads TGCGCCAGCCGCCCAGGGACAGGGCTGAACACTGAAGCTTTCTTT.

In this sample, this clone turned up once. The chain combines TRBV2 with TRBJ2-7; 10 bases match TRBD1. With V trimmed by 6 bases and J by 4 bases, 6 bases remained unmatched. This CDR3 spans 14 amino acids. CDR1 is SNHLY and CDR2 is FYNNEI in the germline V gene. The CDR3 region has the DNA TGTGCCAGCAGCGGACAGGGGGACAAGTACGAGCAGTACTTC. Protein sequence: CASSGQGDKYEQYF.

The gene calls are TRBV30 and TRBJ2-1, with D unclear. This CDR3 contains 15 residues. The germline gives CDR1 GTSNPN, CDR2 SVGIG (reference sequence). V was clipped by 3 bases and J by 0 bases, with 12 bases between them. The CDR3, as DNA: TGTGCCTGGAGCCCTGAGAGCCACTCCTACAATGAGCAGTTCTTC. It encodes CAWSPESHSYNEQFF.

V usage is TRBV27 and J usage is TRBJ2-1, with D possibly being TRBD2 (6 bases). Trimming cost V 4 bases and J 0 bases, with 10 bases left between them. CDR3 length equals 15 residues. Germline V gives CDR1 MNHEY, CDR2 SMNVEV (reference sequence). The DNA for the CDR3 is TGTGCCAGCAGTTCCGGGGGAGTCTCCTACAATGAGCAGTTCTTC. It translates to CASSSGGVSYNEQFF.

As DNA, the CDR3 is TGTGCCAGCAGAGACCCGGGACAGATGAACACTGAAGCTTTCTTT. Amino acid sequence: CASRDPGQMNTEAFF. The genes are TRBV6-5 and TRBJ1-1; 7 nucleotides match TRBD1. Unmatched junction bases numbered 7, after V lost 6 bases and J lost 0 bases. The CDR3 is 15 residues long. CDR1 is MNHEY and CDR2 is SVGAGI in the germline V gene.

For this clone: A read error may produce the germline difference seen at one junction end. This chain joins TRBV30 and TRBJ2-7; a weak D match, TRBD2 (6 bases). There are 14 residues in the CDR3. Germline CDR1 and CDR2: GTSNPN and SVGIG (reference sequence). CDR3 protein: CAWSVEGGTYEQCF. CDR3 DNA sequence: TGTGCCTGGAGTGTGGAGGGAGGTACCTACGAGCAGTGCTTC.

The chain has TRBV4-1 and TRBJ1-2; D is perhaps TRBD1 (6 bases). Trimming removed 3 bases from V and 4 bases from J, with 15 bases in between. Germline V gives CDR1 MGHRA, CDR2 YSYEKL. CDR3 length: 15 amino acids. CDR3: CASSHLGGQIYGYTF. The CDR3 nucleotides are TGCGCCAGCAGCCATCTGGGGGGACAAATCTATGGCTACACCTTC.

V and J are TRBV13 and TRBJ2-5; D is possibly TRBD2 (5 bases). The closer fit of TRBJ2-7 to the DNA end suggests the J call may be wrong. This CDR3 spans 13 amino acids. Per germline, CDR1 PRHDT and CDR2 FYEKMQ (reference sequence). The CDR3 protein is CASSQGLTYEQYF. The CDR3 bases are TGTGCCAGCAGCCAAGGACTTACCTACGAGCAGTACTTC.

The V gene is TRBV11-2, the J gene TRBJ1-6; D is undetermined. Germline loops: CDR1 SGHAT, CDR2 FQNNGV. The CDR3 sequence is 17 residues long. V lost 4 bases to trimming and J lost 6 bases, with 19 bases between them. Written as DNA, the CDR3 is TGTGCCAGCAGCTCCCCCCCTGATAGTCCACTTAATTCACCCCTCCACTTT. It translates to CASSSPPDSPLNSPLHF.

This chain joins TRBV7-3 and TRBJ2-5; TRBD1 might be the D (7 bases). The J call may be wrong; the DNA end is better matched by TRBJ2-7. The CDR3 sequence is 15 residues long. Germline CDR1 is SGHTA and CDR2 is FQGTGA. In DNA form, the CDR3 reads TGTGCCAGCAGCCAAGGCGGGACAGAGGCATACGAGCAGTACTTC. It codes for CASSQGGTEAYEQYF.

The chain combines TRBV30 with TRBJ1-4; the D gene is possibly TRBD1 (6 bases). V lost 1 base, J lost 6 bases, and 12 bases lay in between. Germline CDR1 reads GTSNPN; CDR2 reads SVGIG (reference sequence). The CDR3 is 14 residues long. CDR3 loop: CAWSATGIYEKLFF. CDR3 DNA sequence: TGTGCCTGGAGTGCCACAGGGATTTATGAAAAACTGTTTTTT. Full variable domain (outside the CDR3, taken from reference TRBV30 and TRBJ1-4): SQTIHQWPATLVQPVGSPLSLECTVEGTSNPNLYWYRQAAGRGLQLLFYSVGIGQISSEVPQNLSASRPQDRQFILSSKKLLLSDSGFYLCAWSATGIYEKLFFGSGTQLSVL.